This record concerns one T cell receptor beta chain sequence. In the authors' methods: From reference gene primer amplification, estimates of nucleated cell counts were derived. Method: immunoSEQ multiplex PCR; TCRdb's copy keeps in-frame clones and lacks some. Clone size and V and J calls were adopted from that table, with D and trimming inferred from the DNA. This table has around 94,000 clones, roughly 84% appearing once. The data are from a study of blood T cell repertoires in COVID-19. Across the whole study: Material from acute and convalescent COVID-19 was sourced from the United States, Italy and Spain. T cells, B-cell-depleted T cells, or PBMCs provided the cDNA or gDNA that served as material.

V was cut by 3 bases and J by 0 bases, with 5 bases left in between. Per the germline V gene, CDR1 is SQVTM and CDR2 is ANQGSEA. This CDR3 is 12 amino acids long. The chain carries TRBV29-1 and TRBJ1-1; D uncertain. Sequenced sample: peripheral blood. The sequence came from a man in his sixties with acute or convalescent COVID-19. CDR3 nucleotides: TGCAGCGTTGATCCCATGAACACTGAAGCTTTCTTT. Its translation: CSVDPMNTEAFF.